In its sample, the clone carrying this T cell receptor (beta chain) was seen many times. Antigen specificity is unknown. Unique molecular identifiers featured in how the TCRbeta library was prepared. TCRdb used MiXCR to reprocess the PCR reads, holding one entry per CDR3 protein. The sample holds about 980,000 distinct CDR3 sequences; roughly 29% are singletons and the top ten take about 28%. The data originate from a study of T-cell reconstitution after alpha-beta-depleted transplantation in children. General observations from the study: Newly produced T cells mostly accounted for T-cell counts and diversity one year post-transplant. By about two months after transplant, alpha-beta T cells reportedly arose from several hundred graft clones that had expanded.

V lost 4 bases and J lost 3, with 10 bases in between. The CDR3 length is 13 residues. The germline CDR1 and CDR2 sequences are SGHKS and YYEKEE (reference sequence). The rearrangement joins TRBV5-5 to TRBJ1-1; D is unclear. The TCR comes from a boy in the first two years of life who had a stem cell transplant for SCID, so the T cells may come from the graft donor. The specimen was PBMCs, mostly from graft donor cells, collected 360 days after TCRalphabeta/CD19-depleted stem cell transplant. The CDR3 nucleotides read TGTGCCAGCAGCGTGGAAAGAGACACTGAAGCTTTCTTT. Protein: CASSVERDTEAFF.